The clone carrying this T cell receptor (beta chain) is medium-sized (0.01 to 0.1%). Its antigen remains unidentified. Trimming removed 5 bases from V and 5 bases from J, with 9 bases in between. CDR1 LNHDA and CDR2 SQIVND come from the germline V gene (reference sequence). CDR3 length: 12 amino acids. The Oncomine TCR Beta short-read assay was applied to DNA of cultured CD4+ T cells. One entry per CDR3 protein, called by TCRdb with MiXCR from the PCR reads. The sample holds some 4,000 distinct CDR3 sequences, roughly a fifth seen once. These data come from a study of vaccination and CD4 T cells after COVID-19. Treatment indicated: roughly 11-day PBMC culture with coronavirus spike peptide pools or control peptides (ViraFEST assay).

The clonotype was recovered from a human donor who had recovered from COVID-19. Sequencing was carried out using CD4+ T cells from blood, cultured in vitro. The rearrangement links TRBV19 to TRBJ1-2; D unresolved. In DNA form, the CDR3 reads TGTGCCAGTAGTCTCCTTGGGTATGGCTACACCTTC. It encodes CASSLLGYGYTF.